This TCR beta chain was identified during a study of human T cells and chemical hapten exposure. Overall study context: Weekly administration of diphenylcyclopropenone to the scalp of patients continued throughout the roughly 22-week study.

This clonotype was detected many times. Time point described: pre-sensitization, week 0. Specified treatment: therapeutic diphenylcyclopropenone sensitization with weekly scalp DPC. The CDR3 contains 9 residues. The germline V gene encodes CDR1 SGHRS and CDR2 YFSETQ. Trimming took off 1 base at V and 12 bases at J, with 5 bases between the two ends. TCRdb called the RACE reads again in MiXCR, with one record for every CDR3 protein. The sample has about 380,000 distinct CDR3 sequences, 4% to 6% seen once; the top ten hold 2% to 3%. This chain connects TRBV5-1 to TRBJ2-7; D gene ambiguous. This receptor was identified in a woman in her forties or fifties with alopecia areata. Some clones in this sample may be carry-over from other donors' samples. Sequenced material: whole blood, taken in connection with sensitization to the hapten diphenylcyclopropenone (DPC). The CDR3 bases are TGCGCCAGCAGCTTGTGTCCGTACTTC. This codes for CASSLCPYF.